Listed below are T cell receptor beta chains from one sample, sequenced in a study of long-term antiretroviral therapy in people with HIV. The repertoire was sequenced with immunoSEQ multiplex PCR; TCRdb's copy has only in-frame clones and lacks some. The data contain roughly 42,000 clones, around nine tenths of them singletons. The sequencing used unsorted PBMCs, collected 0.1 years before starting antiretroviral therapy. The origin of the receptors is a woman aged 45 to 65 with HIV. Both conserved end residues are part of each CDR3. Each record gives: D gene, V gene, J gene, clone size, CDR3 protein, CDR3 DNA. The D gene is left open where the match is weak. Clone sizes are given selectively: once, few, many, or a class where the clone is expanded.

TRBD1	TRBV18	TRBJ2-5	-	CASSWGTAETQYF	TGTGCCAGCTCATGGGGGACAGCAGAGACCCAGTACTTC
-	TRBV7-3	TRBJ2-2	-	CASSLLATRLIAGELFF	TGTGCCAGCAGCTTACTGGCAACCCGACTTATTGCCGGGGAGCTGTTTTTT
-	TRBV7-2	TRBJ1-1	-	CASSQAGGFAEAFF	TGTGCCAGCAGTCAGGCCGGCGGGTTTGCTGAAGCTTTCTTT
-	TRBV6-1	TRBJ1-5	-	CASSGISGKSNQPQHF	TGTGCCAGCAGTGGAATCTCGGGGAAAAGCAATCAGCCCCAGCATTTT
-	TRBV20-1	TRBJ1-2	-	CTPRDYGYTF	TGCACTCCCCGGGACTATGGCTACACCTTC
-	TRBV7-7	TRBJ2-1	-	CASSLAQVGEQFF	TGTGCTAGCAGCTTAGCGCAGGTTGGTGAGCAGTTCTTC
-	TRBV4-3	TRBJ1-4	-	CASSQEGGLGGEKLFF	TGCGCCAGCAGCCAAGAGGGGGGTCTTGGGGGGGAAAAACTGTTTTTT
-	TRBV5-1	TRBJ2-2	-	CASRRRLELAGELFF	TGCGCCAGCAGGAGACGTCTAGAGTTGGCCGGGGAGCTGTTTTTT
-	TRBV5-1	TRBJ1-2	-	CASSLWENYGYTF	TGCGCCAGCAGCTTGTGGGAGAACTATGGCTACACCTTC
-	TRBV15	TRBJ2-2	-	CATSRASRPGELFF	TGTGCCACCAGCAGAGCATCTAGACCCGGGGAGCTGTTTTTT
-	TRBV18	TRBJ1-1	-	CASSPGPGDTEAFF	TGTGCCAGCTCACCGGGTCCGGGGGACACTGAAGCTTTCTTT
-	TRBV7-9	TRBJ2-7	-	CASSPPDLNAYEQYF	TGTGCCAGCAGCCCCCCGGACTTGAACGCCTACGAGCAGTACTTC
-	TRBV11-1	TRBJ1-6	-	CASSLATGGSPLHF	TGTGCCAGCAGCTTAGCAACCGGGGGTTCACCCCTCCACTTT
-	TRBV2	TRBJ2-1	-	CASGRGLDNEQFF	TGTGCCAGCGGGCGGGGGCTCGACAATGAGCAGTTCTTC
TRBD1	TRBV7-8	TRBJ1-1	-	CASSLPDREAFF	TGTGCCAGCAGCTTACCGGACAGGGAGGCTTTCTTT
TRBD1	TRBV11-2	TRBJ1-6	-	CASSLGQGFNSPLHF	TGTGCCAGCAGCTTAGGACAGGGGTTTAATTCACCCCTCCACTTT
-	TRBV7-2	TRBJ1-2	-	CASSFSGGYGYTF	TGTGCCAGCAGCTTTTCAGGAGGCTATGGCTACACCTTC
TRBD1	TRBV5-1	TRBJ1-2	-	CASSSAGTGSIVGDYGYTF	TGCGCCAGCAGCTCAGCCGGGACAGGGTCTATTGTAGGCGACTATGGCTACACCTTC
TRBD1	TRBV30	TRBJ1-2	-	CAWTSGTGGLGYTF	TGTGCCTGGACCTCCGGGACAGGGGGCCTTGGCTACACCTTC
-	TRBV7-9	TRBJ1-4	-	CASSPRSYSEKLFF	TGTGCCAGCAGCCCCCGCAGCTATTCCGAAAAACTGTTTTTT
-	TRBV5-1	TRBJ2-1	-	CASSLLTVGNMDEQFF	TGCGCCAGCAGCTTGCTGACTGTGGGGAACATGGATGAGCAGTTCTTC
TRBD2	TRBV5-1	TRBJ2-2	-	CASSSSGGPTNTGELFF	TGCGCCAGCAGCTCTAGCGGGGGGCCTACGAACACCGGGGAGCTGTTTTTT
-	TRBV4-2	TRBJ2-6	-	CASSQVGVSSGANVLTF	TGTGCCAGCAGCCAAGTGGGGGTTAGCTCTGGGGCCAACGTCCTGACTTTC
-	TRBV10-3	TRBJ2-5	-	CAISDGEETQYF	TGTGCCATCAGTGATGGGGAAGAGACCCAGTACTTC
-	TRBV6-1	TRBJ1-1	-	CASSVPTDSNTEAFF	TGTGCCAGCAGTGTCCCGACAGACTCGAACACTGAAGCTTTCTTT
-	TRBV14	TRBJ1-1	-	CASSQEGGGTEAFF	TGTGCCAGCAGCCAAGAGGGAGGTGGGACTGAAGCTTTCTTT
-	TRBV2	TRBJ1-2	once	CASSEGRSNYGYTF	TGTGCCAGCAGTGAAGGCCGTTCTAACTATGGCTACACCTTC
TRBD2	TRBV4-2	TRBJ2-7	few	CASSQGTSGGVYEQYF	TGTGCCAGCAGCCAAGGGACTAGCGGGGGGGTCTACGAGCAGTACTTC
-	TRBV7-2	TRBJ2-1	-	CASSSTSHNEQFF	TGTGCCAGCAGCTCCACTTCGCACAATGAGCAGTTCTTC
TRBD1	TRBV29-1	TRBJ1-2	-	CSAGTGADYGYTF	TGCAGCGCCGGGACAGGGGCTGACTATGGCTACACCTTC
TRBD2	TRBV10-2	TRBJ2-2	-	CASSAGLANGELFF	TGCGCCAGCAGTGCGGGACTAGCGAACGGGGAGCTGTTTTTT
-	TRBV7-9	TRBJ1-1	-	CASSKRTDNTEAFF	TGTGCCAGCAGCAAGAGGACCGATAACACTGAAGCTTTCTTT
-	TRBV5-1	TRBJ2-5	-	CASSLVPGSGETQYF	TGCGCCAGCAGCTTGGTCCCGGGGTCGGGGGAGACCCAGTACTTC
-	TRBV7-9	TRBJ2-7	-	CASSSGFYEQYF	TGTGCCAGCAGCTCCGGGTTCTACGAGCAGTACTTC
TRBD1	TRBV5-4	TRBJ1-2	few	CASRAGTGYNGYTF	TGTGCCAGCAGGGCCGGGACAGGGTATAATGGCTACACCTTC
-	TRBV4-2	TRBJ2-2	-	CASSQDPVAETGELFF	TGTGCCAGCAGCCAAGATCCCGTAGCTGAAACCGGGGAGCTGTTTTTT
-	TRBV30	TRBJ1-1	-	CAWREALNTEAFF	TGTGCCTGGAGGGAAGCTCTGAACACTGAAGCTTTCTTT
TRBD2	TRBV5-8	TRBJ2-5	-	CASSPGTSGDQETQYF	TGTGCCAGCAGCCCCGGGACTAGCGGGGACCAAGAGACCCAGTACTTC
TRBD1	TRBV5-1	TRBJ2-1	-	CASSREGQGPHNEQFF	TGCGCCAGCAGCAGAGAAGGACAGGGGCCGCACAATGAGCAGTTCTTC
-	TRBV4-3	TRBJ2-7	-	CASSQEDRGTYEQYF	TGCGCCAGCAGCCAAGAGGACCGGGGAACCTACGAGCAGTACTTC
TRBD2	TRBV7-3	TRBJ2-1	-	CASSLSGGGAYNEQFF	TGTGCCAGCAGCTTATCGGGTGGGGGGGCCTACAATGAGCAGTTCTTC
-	TRBV7-2	TRBJ1-4	-	CASSSGTRSEKLFF	TGTGCCAGCAGTTCCGGGACAAGGAGTGAAAAACTGTTTTTT
TRBD1	TRBV5-1	TRBJ2-1	-	CASSSWDSYNEQFF	TGCGCCAGCAGCTCTTGGGACAGCTACAATGAGCAGTTCTTC
TRBD1	TRBV5-1	TRBJ1-1	-	CASSLATGGAGGTEAFF	TGCGCCAGCAGCTTGGCAACAGGGGGCGCGGGAGGTACTGAAGCTTTCTTT
-	TRBV6-5	TRBJ2-3	-	CASKAGPDTQYF	TGTGCCAGCAAGGCGGGGCCAGATACGCAGTATTTT
-	TRBV4-1	TRBJ1-6	-	CASSQAQNSPLHF	TGCGCCAGCAGCCAAGCCCAGAATTCACCCCTCCACTTT
-	TRBV7-2	TRBJ2-2	-	CASSLVPAATGELFF	TGTGCCAGCAGCTTAGTACCAGCGGCCACCGGGGAGCTGTTTTTT
TRBD2	TRBV30	TRBJ2-3	-	CAWSPVGGGAIQTQYF	TGTGCCTGGAGTCCCGTGGGCGGGGGGGCGATTCAAACGCAGTATTTT
TRBD1	TRBV15	TRBJ1-4	-	CATSGLQGADEKLFF	TGTGCCACCAGCGGACTACAGGGGGCTGATGAAAAACTGTTTTTT
-	TRBV5-8	TRBJ1-1	once	CASSPIGGRAEAFF	TGTGCCAGCAGCCCAATTGGGGGAAGAGCTGAAGCTTTCTTT
-	TRBV7-2	TRBJ2-7	few	CASSLGGSDSYEQYF	TGTGCCAGCAGCTTAGGGGGGAGCGATTCCTACGAGCAGTACTTC
-	TRBV7-9	TRBJ1-2	-	CASSGWDRQTSGYTF	TGTGCCAGCAGCGGTTGGGACCGCCAAACCTCTGGCTACACCTTC
TRBD1	TRBV6-1	TRBJ1-6	few	CASSELGQTNSPLHF	TGTGCCAGCAGTGAATTGGGACAGACGAATTCACCCCTCCACTTT
TRBD1	TRBV7-3	TRBJ1-3	-	CASSPNNRGTGNTIYF	TGTGCCAGCAGCCCCAACAACAGGGGTACAGGGAACACCATATATTTT
-	TRBV7-9	TRBJ1-4	-	CASSMGGMGKLFF	TGTGCCAGCAGCATGGGGGGGATGGGGAAACTGTTTTTT
TRBD1	TRBV7-6	TRBJ1-1	few	CASSLVGQGSNMNTEAFF	TGTGCCAGCAGCTTAGTTGGACAGGGATCAAACATGAACACTGAAGCTTTCTTT